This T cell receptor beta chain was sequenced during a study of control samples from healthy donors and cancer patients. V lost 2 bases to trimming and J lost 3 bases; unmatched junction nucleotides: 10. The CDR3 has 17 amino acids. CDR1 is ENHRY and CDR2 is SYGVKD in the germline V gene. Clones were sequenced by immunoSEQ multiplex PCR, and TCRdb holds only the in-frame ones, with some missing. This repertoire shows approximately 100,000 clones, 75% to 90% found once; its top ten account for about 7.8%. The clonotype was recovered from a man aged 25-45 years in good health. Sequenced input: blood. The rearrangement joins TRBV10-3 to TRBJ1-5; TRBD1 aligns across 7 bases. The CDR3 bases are TGTGCCATCAGTGAGGCAAAGACAGGGACTTCCAATCAGCCCCAGCATTTT. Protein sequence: CAISEAKTGTSNQPQHF.